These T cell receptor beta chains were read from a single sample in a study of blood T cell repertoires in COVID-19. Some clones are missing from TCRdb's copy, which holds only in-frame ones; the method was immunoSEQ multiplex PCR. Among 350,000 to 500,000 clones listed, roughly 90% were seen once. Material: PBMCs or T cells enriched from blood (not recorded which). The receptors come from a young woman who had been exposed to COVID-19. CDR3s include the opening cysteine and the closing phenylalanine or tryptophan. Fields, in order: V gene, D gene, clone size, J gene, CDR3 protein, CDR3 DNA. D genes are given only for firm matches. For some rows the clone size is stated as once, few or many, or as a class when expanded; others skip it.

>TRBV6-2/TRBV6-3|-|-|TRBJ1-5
CASSRTTGMEYSNQPQHF
TGTGCCAGCAGTCGTACAACAGGGATGGAGTACAGCAATCAGCCCCAGCATTTT
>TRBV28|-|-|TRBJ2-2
CASSLRVRNTGELFF
TGTGCCAGCAGTTTAAGAGTGAGGAACACCGGGGAGCTGTTTTTT
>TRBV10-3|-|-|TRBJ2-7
CATGENEQYF
TGTGCCACCGGGGAGAACGAGCAGTACTTC
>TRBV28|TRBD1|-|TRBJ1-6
CASSLGTENSPLHF
TGTGCCAGCAGTTTAGGGACAGAGAATTCACCCCTCCACTTT
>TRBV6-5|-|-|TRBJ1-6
CASSKIQGGNSPLHF
TGTGCCAGCAGTAAAATACAGGGAGGGAATTCACCCCTCCACTTT
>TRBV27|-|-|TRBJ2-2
CASSSSPLADTGELFF
TGTGCCAGCAGTTCCTCCCCTTTAGCGGACACCGGGGAGCTGTTTTTT
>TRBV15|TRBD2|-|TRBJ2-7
CATSREGGRASDEQYF
TGTGCCACCAGCAGAGAGGGCGGGAGGGCCTCGGACGAGCAGTACTTC
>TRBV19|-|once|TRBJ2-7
CASSTGGGSYEQYF
TGTGCCAGTAGTACTGGGGGCGGGTCCTACGAGCAGTACTTC
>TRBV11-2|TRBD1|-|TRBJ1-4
CASSFRGETNEKLFF
TGTGCCAGCAGCTTCAGGGGGGAGACTAATGAAAAACTGTTTTTT
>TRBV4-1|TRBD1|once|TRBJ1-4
CASSQDEGRGQGKEKLFF
TGCGCCAGCAGCCAAGATGAGGGTAGGGGACAGGGGAAGGAAAAACTGTTTTTT
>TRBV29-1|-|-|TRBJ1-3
CSVGHVSGNTIYF
TGCAGCGTTGGGCACGTCTCTGGAAACACCATATATTTT
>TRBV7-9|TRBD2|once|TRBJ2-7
CASSSTVLIAGGPSWEQYF
TGTGCCAGCAGCTCGACGGTTCTGATAGCGGGAGGCCCTTCCTGGGAGCAGTACTTC
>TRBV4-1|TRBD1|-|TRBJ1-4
CASSQHRDSREKLFF
TGCGCCAGCAGCCAACACCGGGACAGTCGGGAAAAACTGTTTTTT
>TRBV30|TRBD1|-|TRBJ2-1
CAWSRDRVSYNEQFF
TGTGCCTGGAGTAGAGACAGGGTCTCTTACAATGAGCAGTTCTTC
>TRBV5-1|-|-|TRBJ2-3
CASSFLQGPDTQYF
TGCGCCAGCAGTTTTTTACAGGGACCAGATACGCAGTATTTT
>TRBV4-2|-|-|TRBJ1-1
CASSQGTGTPNTEAFF
TGTGCCAGCAGCCAGGGAACAGGGACACCGAACACTGAAGCTTTCTTT
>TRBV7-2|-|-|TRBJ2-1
CASSLPLSGFYNEQFF
TGTGCCAGCAGCTTACCCCTAAGCGGGTTCTACAATGAGCAGTTCTTC
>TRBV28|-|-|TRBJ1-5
CASSLGTTNQPQHF
TGTGCCAGCAGTTTGGGGACTACGAATCAGCCCCAGCATTTT
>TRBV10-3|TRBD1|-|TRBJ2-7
CAISDSGQGGHYEQYF
TGTGCCATCAGTGACTCCGGACAGGGGGGACACTACGAGCAGTACTTC
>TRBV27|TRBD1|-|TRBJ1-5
CASRSYGTGPNQPQHF
TGTGCCAGCAGATCCTACGGGACAGGCCCAAATCAGCCCCAGCATTTT
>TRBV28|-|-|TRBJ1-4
CASSLAGADEKLFF
TGTGCCAGCAGTTTAGCAGGGGCGGATGAAAAACTGTTTTTT
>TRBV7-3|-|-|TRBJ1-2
CASGSVGGGYTF
TGTGCCAGCGGGTCGGTGGGGGGAGGCTACACCTTC
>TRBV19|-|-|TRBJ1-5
CASNAGRSIQPQHF
TGTGCCAGTAATGCGGGAAGGTCGATTCAGCCCCAGCATTTT
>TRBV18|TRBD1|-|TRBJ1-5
CASSHTGARNQPQHF
TGTGCCAGCTCTCACACAGGGGCTCGCAATCAGCCCCAGCATTTT
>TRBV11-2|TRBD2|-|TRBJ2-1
CASRAAGPYNEQFF
TGTGCCAGCAGGGCAGCGGGACCCTACAATGAGCAGTTCTTC
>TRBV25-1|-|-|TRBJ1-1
CASRSQVRTEAFF
TGTGCCAGCCGATCACAGGTGCGCACTGAAGCTTTCTTT
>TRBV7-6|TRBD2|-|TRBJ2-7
CASSTLAGGKYEQYF
TGTGCCAGCAGTACCCTAGCGGGGGGGAAATACGAGCAGTACTTC
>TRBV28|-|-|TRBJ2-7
CASSLPGFTAGLLEQYF
TGTGCCAGCAGTCTACCTGGGTTTACAGCTGGCCTACTCGAGCAGTACTTC
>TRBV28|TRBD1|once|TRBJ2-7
CASSPQGRGEQYF
TGTGCCAGCAGTCCACAGGGGCGAGGGGAGCAGTACTTC
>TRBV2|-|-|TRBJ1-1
CASSELGTTEAFF
TGTGCCAGCAGTGAATTGGGGACAACTGAAGCTTTCTTT
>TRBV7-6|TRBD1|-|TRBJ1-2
CASSPRQGSAYGYTF
TGTGCCAGCAGCCCCAGACAGGGGTCTGCCTATGGCTACACCTTC
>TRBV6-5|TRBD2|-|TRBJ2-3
CASGEGGGTDTQYF
TGTGCCAGCGGGGAGGGAGGTGGGACAGATACGCAGTATTTT
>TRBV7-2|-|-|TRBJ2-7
CASSYYGGEQYF
TGTGCCAGCAGCTACTACGGAGGGGAGCAGTACTTC
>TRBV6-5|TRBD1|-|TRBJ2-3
CATTRTGTTDTQYF
TGTGCCACCACCCGGACAGGGACCACAGATACGCAGTATTTT
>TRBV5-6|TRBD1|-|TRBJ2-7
CASSGPGQILYEQYF
TGTGCCAGCAGCGGCCCGGGACAGATATTATACGAGCAGTACTTC
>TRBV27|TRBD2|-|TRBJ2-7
CASSPPLAEGISYEQYF
TGTGCCAGCAGTCCCCCCCTAGCGGAGGGGATCTCCTACGAGCAGTACTTC
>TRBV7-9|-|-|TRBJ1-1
CASSPSALVLNTEAFF
TGTGCCAGCAGCCCGAGCGCCCTGGTTTTGAACACTGAAGCTTTCTTT
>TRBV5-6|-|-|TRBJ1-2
CASRHTGPQDYGYTF
TGTGCCAGCAGACATACTGGGCCACAGGACTATGGCTACACCTTC
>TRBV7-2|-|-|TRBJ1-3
CASSLAGSAGNTIYF
TGTGCCAGCAGCTTAGCAGGCAGCGCTGGAAACACCATATATTTT
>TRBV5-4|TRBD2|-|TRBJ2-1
CASSLRRGGRDEQFF
TGTGCCAGCAGCTTGAGGCGGGGGGGCCGGGATGAGCAGTTCTTC
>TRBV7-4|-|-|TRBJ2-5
CASSLSGQIQETQYF
TGTGCCAGCAGCTTATCCGGACAGATACAAGAGACCCAGTACTTC
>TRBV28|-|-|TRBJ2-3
CASSLRGRGTDTQYF
TGTGCCAGCAGTTTACGAGGGCGAGGCACAGATACGCAGTATTTT
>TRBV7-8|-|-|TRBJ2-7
CASSLLGGDVGYF
TGTGCCAGCAGCTTATTAGGGGGGGACGTAGGGTACTTC
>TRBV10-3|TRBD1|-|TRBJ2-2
CAIRDRDTGELFF
TGTGCCATCAGAGACAGGGACACCGGGGAGCTGTTTTTT
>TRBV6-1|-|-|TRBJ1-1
CASSESAGGRNTEAFF
TGTGCCAGCAGTGAATCGGCGGGCGGGAGGAACACTGAAGCTTTCTTT
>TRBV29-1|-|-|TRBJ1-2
CSVGDQAYGYTF
TGCAGCGTTGGAGACCAGGCCTATGGCTACACCTTC